The source of this T cell receptor beta chain is a study of T cells in Graves' hyperthyroidism and ophthalmopathy. About the study: The initial diagnosis was the point when peripheral blood was collected, ahead of any treatment. Study results and caveats: In blood, most of the thyroid clonotypes expanded above 0.001 were also present.

The table lists this clonotype with many counts. The antigen is undetermined. TCR beta CDR3 regions were amplified from RNA transcripts. The TCR CDR3 was amplified in a first-round RT-PCR using the HTBI primer set. Using its own MiXCR run on the multiplex PCR reads, TCRdb lists one record per CDR3 protein. Of fewer than 900,000 distinct CDR3 sequences in the sample, roughly 17% were seen once. Diagnoses were made from clinical symptoms, serum measures (thyroxine and TRAb), thyroid ultrasound and orbital computed tomography. PBMCs were obtained from roughly 10 ml fresh peripheral blood. This CDR3 spans 16 amino acids. Trimming took off 11 bases at V and 4 bases at J, with 26 bases between the two ends.

Sequencing was carried out using blood. This chain uses TRBV12-3 or TRBV12-4 with TRBJ2-5; TRBD1 is a possible D gene (7 bases). The clonotype comes from a man in his late teens or twenties with Graves' hyperthyroidism. The CDR3 reads CASQGGLANERETQYF. Here the CDR3 DNA reads TGTGCCTCCCAGGGGGGCCTAGCGAACGAAAGAGAGACCCAGTACTTC.